Each of the 20 T cell receptor beta chains below was sequenced from the same sample in a study of identical twins. A single record per CDR3 protein comes from TCRdb applying MiXCR to the 5' RACE reads. Among hundreds of thousands of distinct CDR3 sequences, approximately 8.5% were seen once, and the ten largest hold approximately 2%. This same sample was also part of a study on yellow fever vaccine responses in identical twins.

The material sequenced was memory (CD45RO+) T cells sorted from blood. The receptors originated from a woman younger than 30 in good health.

V usage is TRBV7-9 and J usage is TRBJ2-7; 9 bases are a match to TRBD1. Unmatched junction bases numbered 5, after V lost 3 bases and J lost 5 bases. The CDR3 has 14 residues. Germline V lookup: CDR1 SEHNR, CDR2 FQNEAQ (reference sequence). CDR3 sequence (DNA): TGTGCCAGCAGCTTCCGGGACAGGGTTGACGAGCAGTACGTC. Translated: CASSFRDRVDEQYV.

This clonotype occurred many times. V and J are TRBV20-1 and TRBJ2-1, with 9 nucleotides matching TRBD2. Germline loops: CDR1 DFQATT, CDR2 SNEGSKA (reference sequence). The V gene end was trimmed by 7 bases and the J gene end by 2 bases; junction bases not matched to a gene: 3. The CDR3 consists of 13 residues. The CDR3 spells CSVGGRAYNEQFF. Here the CDR3 DNA reads TGCAGTGTAGGCGGGAGGGCCTACAATGAGCAGTTCTTC.

This clonotype was counted between two and nine times. The chain joins TRBV25-1 to TRBJ2-5; 7 bases are shared with TRBD1. Germline assignment: CDR1 MGHDK and CDR2 SYGVNS. With V trimmed by 4 bases and J by 1 base, 9 bases remained unmatched. The CDR3 totals 16 residues. CDR3 nucleotides: TGTGCCAGCAGTGCTTCCCGGGACAGACCCCAAGAGACCCAGTACTTC. This encodes CASSASRDRPQETQYF.

Ten or more counts support this clonotype. The chain recombines TRBV11-2 with TRBJ2-7; 8 nucleotides align to TRBD1. Germline CDR1 and CDR2: SGHAT and FQNNGV. CDR3 length: 17 residues. The J segment lost 0 bases and the V segment lost 1 base, leaving 8 bases of the junction unmatched. The CDR3, as DNA: TGTGCCAGCAGCTTAGTGGCAGGGGGCCCGAGCTCCTACGAGCAGTACGTC. Translated: CASSLVAGGPSSYEQYV.

The sample holds a few counts of this clonotype. The chain has TRBV7-9 and TRBJ2-2; 9 bases map to TRBD2. The CDR3 is 15 amino acids. V lost 3 bases to trimming and J lost 3 bases; unmatched junction nucleotides: 2. Germline lookup yields CDR1 SEHNR and CDR2 FQNEAQ (reference sequence). CDR3 loop: CASSLVAGDTGELFF. CDR3 in DNA: TGTGCCAGCAGCTTGGTAGCGGGAGACACCGGGGAGCTGTTTTTT.

In its sample, this clonotype was seen a few times. The rearrangement links TRBV6-1 to TRBJ2-1; tentatively, D is TRBD2 (6 bases). From germline, CDR1 is MNHNS and CDR2 SASEGT. CDR3 length: 16 residues. The V end was cut by 5 bases, the J end by 7 bases, with 21 bases between. The CDR3 DNA reads TGTGCCAGCAGTCCCCCGCGGGGAATGTCATGGAATGAGCAGTTCTTC. This translates into CASSPPRGMSWNEQFF.

This clonotype was detected only a few times. The chain joins TRBV6-2 or TRBV6-3 to TRBJ2-1; D is unresolved. The length of the CDR3 is 11 residues. Per the germline V gene, CDR1 is MNHEY and CDR2 is SVGEGT. The V and J ends lost 5 bases and 10 bases respectively, with 9 bases between them. The CDR3, as DNA: TGTGCCAGCAGTCCCTACGGGGAGCAGTTCTTC. It specifies CASSPYGEQFF.

This clonotype showed up just a few times. V usage is TRBV12-3 or TRBV12-4 and J usage is TRBJ2-1, with 8 bases matching TRBD2. The junction had 4 bases not matched to a gene; V was cut back by 6 bases and J by 0 bases. CDR3 length equals 15 residues. DNA of the CDR3: TGTGCCAGCAGCCGCGGGACTAGCTCCTACAATGAGCAGTTCTTC. This codes for CASSRGTSSYNEQFF.

The V and J genes are TRBV2 and TRBJ1-4, with 9 bases that match TRBD1. CDR3 length equals 14 residues. From germline, CDR1 is SNHLY and CDR2 FYNNEI. Losses at the gene ends were 5 bases for V and 6 bases for J; bases not matched to a gene: 4. CDR3 residues: CASSTGTGYEKLFF. DNA of the CDR3: TGTGCCAGCAGTACCGGGACAGGGTATGAAAAACTGTTTTTT.

This clonotype was recorded a few times. The chain couples TRBV5-1 to TRBJ2-1, with 9 bases aligning to TRBD1. Per the germline V gene, CDR1 is SGHRS and CDR2 is YFSETQ. The CDR3 consists of 21 residues. The junction had 16 bases not matched to a gene; V was cut back by 0 bases and J by 0 bases. The DNA for the CDR3 is TGCGCCAGCAGCTTGGCCGGGGGACAGGGCCGACCTAAGAGCTCCTACAATGAGCAGTTCTTC. The encoded protein is CASSLAGGQGRPKSSYNEQFF.

This chain joins TRBV6-1 and TRBJ1-1, with 8 nucleotides matching TRBD1. After removal of 6 bases from V and 0 bases from J, the junction contained 9 bases not matched to a gene. Germline CDR1 and CDR2: MNHNS and SASEGT. The CDR3 length is 16 residues. The CDR3 here is CASRQHRTGLNTEAFF. The CDR3 DNA sequence: TGTGCCAGCAGGCAGCATCGGACAGGGTTGAACACTGAAGCTTTCTTT.

The sample holds a few counts of this clonotype. The gene calls are TRBV20-1 and TRBJ1-1, with no clear D. CDR1 and CDR2 (germline): DFQATT, SNEGSKA (reference sequence). Trimming removed 3 bases from V and 4 bases from J, with 9 bases in between. The CDR3 is 12 residues long. The CDR3 loop is CSASLRTTEAFF. The CDR3 bases are TGCAGTGCTAGTCTAAGGACCACTGAAGCTTTCTTT.

This clonotype was picked up many times. The chain links TRBV5-1 to TRBJ2-7; TRBD2 agrees at 12 bases. With 0 bases clipped from V and 6 bases from J, the junction kept 4 bases outside the gene matches. Germline V lookup: CDR1 SGHRS, CDR2 YFSETQ. The CDR3 runs to 15 residues. CDR3 DNA: TGCGCCAGCAGCTTGGCTAGCGGGAGGGCTATCGAGCAGTACTTC. Translating gives CASSLASGRAIEQYF.

There are a few counts of this clonotype. The chain employs TRBV10-3 and TRBJ2-7; 12 nucleotides line up with TRBD2. The CDR3 is 19 amino acids. Germline assignment: CDR1 ENHRY and CDR2 SYGVKD. V gave up 3 bases and J gave up 0 bases; unmatched junction bases: 12. The CDR3 region is CAISEVRRGLAGDSYEQYF. The DNA of the CDR3 is TGTGCCATCAGTGAAGTGAGGAGGGGACTAGCGGGCGACTCCTACGAGCAGTACTTC.

In its sample, this clonotype was seen a few times. This chain's CDR3 is CASSSYAAGLAGGLYNEQFF. CDR3 bases: TGTGCCAGCAGCTCCTACGCCGCGGGACTAGCGGGAGGGCTGTACAATGAGCAGTTCTTC. The gene calls are TRBV5-4 and TRBJ2-1, with TRBD2 matching 16 bases. The V and J ends lost 3 bases and 4 bases, in that order; junction bases with no gene match: 13. This CDR3 is built from 20 residues. Germline lookup yields CDR1 SGHNT and CDR2 YYREEE (reference sequence).

This clonotype was counted ten times or more. The chain is built from TRBV7-6 and TRBJ2-3, with TRBD2 matching over 12 bases. The trim removed 1 base at V and 1 base at J, leaving 6 bases unmatched. The germline V gene encodes CDR1 SGHVS and CDR2 FNYEAQ. This CDR3 has 18 residues. CDR3 nucleotides: TGTGCCAGCAGCTTAGGAATGACTAGCGGGGGCCGCACAGATACGCAGTATTTT. Translation: CASSLGMTSGGRTDTQYF.

V gene TRBV7-6 combines with J gene TRBJ2-1; 8 bases are shared with TRBD1. Germline V gene sequence: CDR1 SGHVS, CDR2 FNYEAQ. V was clipped by 5 bases and J by 2 bases; unmatched bases: 11. The CDR3 extends over 17 amino acids. In nucleotides, the CDR3 is TGTGCCAGCAGCCCCCGCCCGACAGGGGAGACCTACAATGAGCAGTTCTTC. This sequence encodes CASSPRPTGETYNEQFF.

This clonotype appeared many times. The chain uses TRBV5-1 and TRBJ2-3, with TRBD2 identical over 7 bases. The CDR3 has 15 amino acids. V lost 5 bases to trimming and J lost 2 bases; unmatched junction nucleotides: 8. Germline V gene sequence: CDR1 SGHRS, CDR2 YFSETQ. The CDR3 DNA sequence: TGCGCCAGCAGATCGGCTAGCGGATCCACAGATACGCAGTATTTT. Translating gives CASRSASGSTDTQYF.

This clonotype was counted only a few times. CDR3 in DNA: TGTGCCAGCAGTTTATTCGGGGGAAACACTGAAGCTTTCTTT. It specifies CASSLFGGNTEAFF. This chain connects TRBV27 to TRBJ1-1; D perhaps matches TRBD1 (5 bases). Trimming removed 1 base from V and 2 bases from J, with 8 bases in between. CDR3 length: 14 amino acids. In germline, CDR1 is MNHEY, CDR2 SMNVEV (reference sequence).

This clonotype showed up many times. The rearrangement uses TRBV7-8 and TRBJ2-1; the D gene is possibly TRBD2 (6 bases). CDR1 is SGHVS and CDR2 is FQNEAQ in the germline V gene. This CDR3 spans 17 amino acids. The V and J ends lost 5 bases and 0 bases respectively, with 17 bases between them. The CDR3 nucleotides are TGTGCCAGCAGCCCCAGCCCCAGCGGGCACTCCTACAATGAGCAGTTCTTC. Its protein product is CASSPSPSGHSYNEQFF.